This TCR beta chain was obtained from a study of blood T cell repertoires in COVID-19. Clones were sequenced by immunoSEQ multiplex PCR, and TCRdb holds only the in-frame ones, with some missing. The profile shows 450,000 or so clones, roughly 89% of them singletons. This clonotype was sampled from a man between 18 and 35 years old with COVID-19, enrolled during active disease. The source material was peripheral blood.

The CDR3 here is CASSLGLSYNEQFF. CDR3 nucleotide sequence: TGTGCCAGCAGCTTGGGACTATCCTACAATGAGCAGTTCTTC. The V gene is TRBV5-6, the J gene TRBJ2-1, with D perhaps TRBD2 (5 bases). The CDR3 runs to 14 residues. Trimming removed 0 bases at V and 1 base at J, with 5 bases between. Germline V gene data show CDR1 as SGHDT and CDR2 as YYEEEE.